Listed below are T cell receptor beta chains from one sample, sequenced in a study of shared clonotypes between healthy human individuals. Measured with immunoSEQ multiplex PCR; TCRdb has only the in-frame clones, and not every one. The sample yields about 470,000 clones, around 75% seen once. Material: PBMCs. These receptors all stem from a woman in her 40s in good health. Some clones in this sample may be carry-over from other donors' samples. CDR3s leave out the opening cysteine and the closing phenylalanine or tryptophan. Fields, in order: CDR3 protein, D gene, J gene, clone size, V gene. A D gene is named only where the DNA matches it firmly. Expanded clones are given a class, and other clones once, few, many or no size at all.

ATSRGGAMRWANYGYT NA TRBJ1-2 NA TRBV15
SVEVTSGSYEQF TRBD2 TRBJ2-1 NA TRBV29-1
ASSLSGPLVDTQY NA TRBJ2-3 NA TRBV7-9
ATRDLPMGEQY NA TRBJ2-7 few TRBV6-1
ASSLGRGPRTKDNDGYT TRBD1 TRBJ1-2 NA TRBV7-7
ASSPRGTINTGELF NA TRBJ2-2 NA TRBV2
ASSLGVGETQY NA TRBJ2-5 many TRBV18
ASSSIMTSGTNNEQF TRBD2 TRBJ2-1 NA TRBV28
AGAGDGNTIY NA TRBJ1-3 NA TRBV25-1
ASSSGLAGVREQY TRBD2 TRBJ2-7 NA TRBV7-2
ASSFVRTGAHYGYT TRBD1 TRBJ1-2 NA TRBV27
ASSEINSGSYEQY NA TRBJ2-7 NA TRBV10-2
ASSLRQEQF NA TRBJ2-1 once TRBV5-4
ASSLYTTGQETQY TRBD1 TRBJ2-5 few TRBV28
AWSLNTGELF NA TRBJ2-2 NA TRBV30
ATRSGGDTGELF NA TRBJ2-2 NA TRBV10-3
ASSLGQFGNQPQH NA TRBJ1-5 NA TRBV28
ASSYTTEADGYT NA TRBJ1-2 few TRBV7-9
ASSLASRVEVQETQY NA TRBJ2-5 NA TRBV5-1
ASRGLSYEQY NA TRBJ2-7 NA TRBV6-5
ASRTGVTEAF TRBD1 TRBJ1-1 NA TRBV28
ASSLSRGDTQY TRBD1 TRBJ2-3 many TRBV7-8
ASSEARGTSGTGEQY TRBD2 TRBJ2-7 NA TRBV6-1
ASSPPTVIDSYEQY NA TRBJ2-7 NA TRBV5-1
ASSRPGGGETQY NA TRBJ2-5 NA TRBV28
ASSSNTEAF NA TRBJ1-1 NA TRBV18
ASSPRGITDTQY NA TRBJ2-3 NA TRBV18
ASNRGFGQETQY NA TRBJ2-5 NA TRBV6-5
SVEGLPWAIQETQY NA TRBJ2-5 NA TRBV29-1
ASSRGPPGLLEQY NA TRBJ2-7 NA TRBV4-1
ASSPPGAARRTQY NA TRBJ2-5 NA TRBV27
ASTRQGYEQY TRBD1 TRBJ2-7 NA TRBV7-8
ARSTDTQY NA TRBJ2-3 NA TRBV28
ASSLTGRQETQY NA TRBJ2-5 NA TRBV19
ASARQARTEAF NA TRBJ1-1 NA TRBV2
ASSFFTTGWDTDTQY TRBD1 TRBJ2-3 NA TRBV5-1
ASSDTPTEKLF NA TRBJ1-4 NA TRBV19
ASNFWGPLENQPQH NA TRBJ1-5 once TRBV27
AWNRGSGTGELF TRBD1 TRBJ2-2 NA TRBV30
ASSPLGGSYGYT TRBD1 TRBJ1-2 once TRBV4-2
ASSPGTSGPRTDTQY TRBD2 TRBJ2-3 NA TRBV7-3
ASRLQANTEAF NA TRBJ1-1 NA TRBV2
SVRAGDFNYGYT NA TRBJ1-2 few TRBV29-1
ASSSTGEGNTIY TRBD1 TRBJ1-3 NA TRBV5-1
ASTPQGHLNTEAF NA TRBJ1-1 many TRBV19
AWSVLTGGYGYT NA TRBJ1-2 NA TRBV30
ASSPLPQQGYNEQF NA TRBJ2-1 NA TRBV19
ASSLGGLEQY NA TRBJ2-7 NA TRBV5-1
SVEWAGVDQPQH NA TRBJ1-5 NA TRBV29-1
ASNGDPGTAYNEQF TRBD1 TRBJ2-1 NA TRBV2
ASGPGTGAYEQY TRBD1 TRBJ2-7 NA TRBV10-2
AISAEDYGYT NA TRBJ1-2 once TRBV10-3
ASSPPEGNYEQY NA TRBJ2-7 NA TRBV18
ATSRKLAGASDTQY TRBD2 TRBJ2-3 NA TRBV15